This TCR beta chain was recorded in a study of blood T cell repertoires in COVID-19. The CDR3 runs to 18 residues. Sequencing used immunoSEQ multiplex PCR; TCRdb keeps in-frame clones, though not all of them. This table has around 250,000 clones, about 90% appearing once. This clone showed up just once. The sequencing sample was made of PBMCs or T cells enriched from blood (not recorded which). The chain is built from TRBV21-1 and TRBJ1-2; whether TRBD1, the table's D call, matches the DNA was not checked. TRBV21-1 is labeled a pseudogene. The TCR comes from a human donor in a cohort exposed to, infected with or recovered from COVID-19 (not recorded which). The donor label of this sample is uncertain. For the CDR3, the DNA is TGTGCCAGCAGCCGAAAAAGAGTTGAGGGACAGGAAATCTATGGCTACACCTTC. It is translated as CASSRKRVEGQEIYGYTF.